This T cell receptor beta chain originates from a study of blood T cell repertoires in COVID-19. Study overall: Samples taken during acute and convalescent COVID-19 were collected in the United States, Italy and Spain. PBMCs, B-cell-depleted T cells, or T cells provided the cDNA or gDNA that made up the material.

This clone was observed once. Authors' data handling: Amplification of reference gene primers provided the estimated nucleated cell counts. Assay used: immunoSEQ multiplex PCR; TCRdb lists only in-frame clones, some missing. That table is the source of V, J and clone size, and D and trimming were worked out from the DNA. The data contain 300,000 to 400,000 clones, less than 90% of them seen just once; the ten biggest clones take up more than 0.9%. Deletions cut 4 bases from V and 1 base from J, with 16 bases between. The CDR3 has 17 amino acids. The germline V gene encodes CDR1 MNHEY and CDR2 SMNVEV (reference sequence).

This clonotype originated in a woman aged 25 to 39 who had recovered from COVID-19. The V call is TRBV27, the J call TRBJ2-2, with D maybe TRBD1 (5 bases). Sequencing was carried out using PBMCs or T cells enriched from blood (not recorded which). The CDR3 loop reads CASSSLLTARNTGELFF. DNA for the CDR3: TGTGCCAGCAGTTCCCTCCTGACAGCCCGGAACACCGGGGAGCTGTTTTTT.